This T cell receptor beta chain was profiled in a study of blood T cell repertoires in COVID-19. Study-wide background: The samples span acute and convalescent COVID-19 from the United States, Italy and Spain. Sample material is recorded as cDNA or gDNA derived from T cells, B-cell-depleted T cells, or PBMCs.

The CDR3 extends over 14 amino acids. Germline CDR1 and CDR2: SNHLY and FYNNEI. With 6 bases removed from V and 4 bases from J, the gap between germline ends came to 12 bases. As originally analysed: How many nucleated cells were present was estimated from reference gene primer amplification. Sequenced by immunoSEQ multiplex PCR; TCRdb stores in-frame clones only, minus some. For V, J and clone size, that table is used; D and trimming come from the DNA. The sample holds around 140,000 clones, around 90% seen once. The sample was peripheral blood. The rearrangement uses TRBV2 and TRBJ1-4; tentatively, D is TRBD1 (5 bases). The clonotype comes from a woman in her sixties with acute or convalescent COVID-19. The CDR3 region has the DNA TGTGCCAGCAGGCCCCTCCAGGGTAATGAAAAACTGTTTTTT. This sequence encodes CASRPLQGNEKLFF.